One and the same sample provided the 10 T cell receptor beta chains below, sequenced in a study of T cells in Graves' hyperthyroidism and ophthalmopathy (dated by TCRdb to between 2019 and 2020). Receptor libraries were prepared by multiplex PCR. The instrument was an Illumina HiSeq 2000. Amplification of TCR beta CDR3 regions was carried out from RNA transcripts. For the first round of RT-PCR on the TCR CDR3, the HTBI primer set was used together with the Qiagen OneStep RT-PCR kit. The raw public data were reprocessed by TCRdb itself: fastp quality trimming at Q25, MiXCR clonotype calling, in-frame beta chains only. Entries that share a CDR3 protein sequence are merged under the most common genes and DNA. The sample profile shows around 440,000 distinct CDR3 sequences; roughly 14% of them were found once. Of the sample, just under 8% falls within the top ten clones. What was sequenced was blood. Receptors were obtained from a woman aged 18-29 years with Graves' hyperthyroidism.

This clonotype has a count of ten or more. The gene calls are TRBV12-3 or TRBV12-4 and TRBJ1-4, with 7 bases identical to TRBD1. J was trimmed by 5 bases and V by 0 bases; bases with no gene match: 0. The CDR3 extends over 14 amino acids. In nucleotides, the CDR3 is TGTGCCAGCAGTTTAGCCAGGGGGAATGAAAAACTGTTTTTT. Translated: CASSLARGNEKLFF.

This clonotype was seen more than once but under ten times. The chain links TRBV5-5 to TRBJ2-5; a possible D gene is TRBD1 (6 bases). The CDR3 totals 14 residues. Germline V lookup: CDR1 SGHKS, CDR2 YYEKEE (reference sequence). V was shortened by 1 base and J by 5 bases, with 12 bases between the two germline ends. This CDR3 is CASSLPQGPETQYF. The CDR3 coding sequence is TGTGCCAGCAGCTTGCCCCAGGGGCCGGAGACCCAGTACTTC.

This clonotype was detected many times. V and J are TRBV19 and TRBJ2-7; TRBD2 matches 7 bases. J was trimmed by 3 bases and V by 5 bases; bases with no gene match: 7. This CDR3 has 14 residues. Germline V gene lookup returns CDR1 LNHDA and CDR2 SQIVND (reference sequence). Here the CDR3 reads CASSLRGRFYEQYF. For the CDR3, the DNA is TGTGCCAGTAGTCTGCGGGGGAGGTTCTACGAGCAGTACTTC.

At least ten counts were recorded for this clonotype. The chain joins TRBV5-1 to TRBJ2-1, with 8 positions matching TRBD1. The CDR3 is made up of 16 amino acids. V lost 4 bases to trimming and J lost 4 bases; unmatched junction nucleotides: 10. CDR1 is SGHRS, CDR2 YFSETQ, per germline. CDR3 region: CASSRPQGALYNEQFF. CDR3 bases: TGCGCCAGCAGCCGCCCTCAGGGGGCCTTATACAATGAGCAGTTCTTC.

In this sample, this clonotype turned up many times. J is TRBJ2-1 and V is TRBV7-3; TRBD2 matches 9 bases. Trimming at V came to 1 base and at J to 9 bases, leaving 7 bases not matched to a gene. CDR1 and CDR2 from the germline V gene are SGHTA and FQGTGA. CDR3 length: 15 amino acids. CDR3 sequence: CASSLNIAGAFEQFF. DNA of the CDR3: TGTGCCAGCAGCTTAAACATAGCGGGGGCTTTTGAGCAGTTCTTC. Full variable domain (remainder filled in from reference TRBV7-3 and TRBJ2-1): GAGVSQTPSNKVTEKGKYVELRCDPISGHTALYWYRQSLGQGPEFLIYFQGTGAADDSGLPNDRFFAVRPEGSVSTLKIQRTERGDSAVYLCASSLNIAGAFEQFFGPGTRLTVL.

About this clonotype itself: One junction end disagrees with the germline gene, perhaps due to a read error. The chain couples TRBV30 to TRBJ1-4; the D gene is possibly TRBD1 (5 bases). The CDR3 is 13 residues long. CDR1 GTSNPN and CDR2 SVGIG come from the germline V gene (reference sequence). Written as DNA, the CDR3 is TGTGCCCGGAGACAGTCGGGTGATGAAAAACTGTTTTTT. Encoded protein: CARRQSGDEKLFF.

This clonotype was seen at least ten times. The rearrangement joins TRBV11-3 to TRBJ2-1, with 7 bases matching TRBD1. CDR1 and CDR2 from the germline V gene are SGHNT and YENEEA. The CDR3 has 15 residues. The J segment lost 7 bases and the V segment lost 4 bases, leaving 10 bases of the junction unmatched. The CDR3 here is CASSYQGDVRNEQFF. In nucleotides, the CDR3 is TGTGCCAGCAGCTATCAGGGGGATGTTAGGAATGAGCAGTTCTTC.

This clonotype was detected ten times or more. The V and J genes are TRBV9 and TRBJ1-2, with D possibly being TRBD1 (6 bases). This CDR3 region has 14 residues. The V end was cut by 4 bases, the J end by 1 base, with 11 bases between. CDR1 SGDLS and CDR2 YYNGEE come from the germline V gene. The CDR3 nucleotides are TGTGCCAGCAGCCCTCAACAGGGTAACTATGGCTACACCTTC. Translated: CASSPQQGNYGYTF.

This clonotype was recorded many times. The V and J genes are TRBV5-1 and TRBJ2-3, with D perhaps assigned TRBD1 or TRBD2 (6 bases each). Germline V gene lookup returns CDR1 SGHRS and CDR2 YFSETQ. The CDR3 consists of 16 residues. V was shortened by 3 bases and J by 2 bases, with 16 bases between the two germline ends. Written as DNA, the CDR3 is TGCGCCAGCAGCTCCGACGGGGGCCGACTCACAGATACGCAGTATTTT. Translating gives CASSSDGGRLTDTQYF.

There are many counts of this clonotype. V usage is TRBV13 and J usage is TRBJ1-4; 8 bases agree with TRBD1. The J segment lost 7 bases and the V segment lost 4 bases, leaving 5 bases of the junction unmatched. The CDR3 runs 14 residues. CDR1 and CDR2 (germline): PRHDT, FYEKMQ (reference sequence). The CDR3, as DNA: TGTGCCAGCAGCTATCGGACAGGGACTGAAAAACTGTTTTTT. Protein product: CASSYRTGTEKLFF.